These 28 T cell receptor beta chains were sequenced from one sample in a study of cytomegalovirus exposure and HLA in healthy donors. Primers for the PCR totalled 60 Vbeta and 13 Jbeta. TCRdb's copy holds only in-frame clones and misses some; the assay was immunoSEQ multiplex PCR. The repertoire has some 120,000 clones, around 76% of them found once; the top ten carry less than 15%. The source material was PBMCs. The receptors come from a woman aged 55 to 70 in good health and CMV-seropositive.

This chain uses TRBV19 with TRBJ2-1, with 8 bases lining up with TRBD2. The V gene end was trimmed by 5 bases and the J gene end by 7 bases; junction bases not matched to a gene: 16. This CDR3 comprises 17 residues. Per germline, CDR1 LNHDA and CDR2 SQIVND (reference sequence). CDR3 DNA sequence: TGTGCCAGTAGTTCCCGGGGGGGAGGGACTTTCGGAAATGAGCAGTTCTTC. The encoded protein is CASSSRGGGTFGNEQFF.

This clone was detected a few times. J is TRBJ1-2 and V is TRBV30; the D is unclear. Germline V gene sequence: CDR1 GTSNPN, CDR2 SVGIG (reference sequence). Trimming removed 4 bases at V and 5 bases at J, with 14 bases between. There are 13 residues in the CDR3. CDR3 nucleotide sequence: TGTGCCTGGATTCCCAAGGGAGGATATGGCTACACCTTC. Protein product: CAWIPKGGYGYTF.

The chain recombines TRBV11-2 with TRBJ2-7; TRBD1 aligns across 8 bases. The germline gives CDR1 SGHAT, CDR2 FQNNGV. This CDR3 region has 15 residues. Unmatched junction bases numbered 9, after V lost 7 bases and J lost 1 base. CDR3 nucleotides: TGTGCCAGCAAGACGGGACAGGTTCTTTCCTACGAGCAGTACTTC. Encoded protein: CASKTGQVLSYEQYF.

The CDR3 spells CASSFPRSVAGGYNEQFF. For the CDR3, the DNA is TGTGCCAGCAGCTTCCCTCGTTCGGTCGCGGGAGGGTACAATGAGCAGTTCTTC. V is TRBV5-6 and J is TRBJ2-1, with TRBD2 matching over 9 bases. V lost 2 bases, J lost 4 bases, and 13 bases stayed unmatched. Germline CDR1 SGHDT, CDR2 YYEEEE. There are 18 residues in the CDR3.

The chain recombines TRBV5-5 with TRBJ1-2, with D possibly TRBD1 on 6 matching bases. V was trimmed by 7 bases and J by 8 bases, leaving 18 bases between them. Per the germline V gene, CDR1 is SGHKS and CDR2 is YYEKEE (reference sequence). The CDR3 length is 13 residues. CDR3 nucleotide sequence: TGTGCCAGCCAACAGGGTTCGTTCGGGGGCTACACCTTC. As protein: CASQQGSFGGYTF.

The V gene is TRBV5-5, the J gene TRBJ2-4, with TRBD1 identical over 7 bases. The germline CDR1 and CDR2 sequences are SGHKS and YYEKEE (reference sequence). Trimming took 4 bases from V and 0 from J; bases not matched to a gene: 10. This CDR3 has 17 amino acids. The CDR3 reads CASSARQGSLAKNIQYF. The CDR3 nucleotides are TGTGCCAGCAGCGCACGACAGGGATCACTAGCCAAAAACATTCAGTACTTC.

The CDR3 DNA reads TGTGCCAGCAGTGTGGCCCGAGGCTACAATTCACCCCTCCACTTT. This encodes CASSVARGYNSPLHF. The rearrangement uses TRBV6-1 and TRBJ1-6; D remains unclear. Deletions cut 4 bases from V and 7 bases from J, with 14 bases between. This CDR3 comprises 15 residues. In germline, CDR1 is MNHNS, CDR2 SASEGT.

The chain joins TRBV9 to TRBJ1-5, with D possibly being TRBD1 (6 bases). The CDR3 extends over 15 amino acids. With 4 bases removed from V and 2 bases from J, the gap between germline ends came to 13 bases. Germline V CDR1 and CDR2: SGDLS, YYNGEE. In DNA form, the CDR3 reads TGTGCCAGCAGCACCTCCGGACAGCGCAATCAGCCCCAGCATTTT. Protein: CASSTSGQRNQPQHF. Based on the CDR3 plus reference TRBV9 and TRBJ1-5, the full variable domain is DSGVTQTPKHLITATGQRVTLRCSPRSGDLSVYWYQQSLDQGLQFLIQYYNGEERAKGNILERFSAQQFPDLHSELNLSSLELGDSALYFCASSTSGQRNQPQHFGDGTRLSIL.

This clone was counted between two and nine times. CDR3 nucleotides: TGTGCCAGCAGCCGACAGGGAGGAGGTCAGCCCCAGCATTTT. This gives the protein CASSRQGGGQPQHF. This sequence joins TRBV5-8 and TRBJ1-5, with 7 bases identical to TRBD1. The CDR3 runs to 14 residues. V shed 4 bases and J 6 bases; nucleotides not matched to a gene: 7. Germline values: CDR1 SGHTS, CDR2 YDEGEE.

The chain uses TRBV4-3 and TRBJ2-1; maybe TRBD1 (6 bases). The CDR3 consists of 14 residues. CDR1 and CDR2 (germline): LGHNA, YSLEER. V lost 5 bases to trimming and J lost 3 bases, with 11 bases between them. The CDR3 DNA is TGCGCCAGCAGCAACAGGGTAGGCTACAATGAGCAGTTCTTC. Amino acid sequence: CASSNRVGYNEQFF.

Turning to this clone: One junction end does not reproduce the germline sequence, and a read error may be involved. The genes are TRBV5-4 and TRBJ2-5; 8 positions match TRBD2. The CDR3 loop spans 16 amino acids. From germline, CDR1 is SGHNT and CDR2 YYREEE (reference sequence). The CDR3 coding sequence is TGTGCCAGCAGCTACCCGGCGGCTAGCGGGCAAGGGACCCAGTACTTC. Amino acids: CASSYPAASGQGTQYF.

The sample holds a few counts of this clone. CDR3 DNA sequence: TGTGCCAGCAGCGAAGGACAGGGGGCATCGTGGGAGACCCAGTACTTC. It yields the protein CASSEGQGASWETQYF. V gene TRBV11-2 combines with J gene TRBJ2-5; TRBD1 agrees at 11 bases. This CDR3 is 16 amino acids long. Germline CDR1 SGHAT, CDR2 FQNNGV. With V trimmed by 5 bases and J by 5 bases, 10 bases remained unmatched. Together with reference TRBV11-2 and TRBJ2-5, the CDR3 gives the full variable domain: EAGVAQSPRYKIIEKRQSVAFWCNPISGHATLYWYQQILGQGPKLLIQFQNNGVVDDSQLPKDRFSAERLKGVDSTLKIQPAKLEDSAVYLCASSEGQGASWETQYFGPGTRLLVL.

This clone has just a few counts. This chain joins TRBV5-1 and TRBJ2-1; 7 nucleotides agree with TRBD2. CDR1 and CDR2 (germline): SGHRS, YFSETQ. Unmatched junction bases numbered 15, after V lost 10 bases and J lost 8 bases. This CDR3 contains 14 residues. The CDR3 sequence: CAGSSGAYTDEQFF. The CDR3 DNA reads TGCGCCGGTTCGAGCGGGGCTTATACCGATGAGCAGTTCTTC.

The chain recombines TRBV5-1 with TRBJ2-7, with D perhaps matching TRBD1 (5 bases). CDR1 and CDR2 (germline): SGHRS, YFSETQ. The CDR3 has 16 residues. The V and J ends lost 0 bases and 1 base respectively, with 14 bases between them. CDR3 DNA sequence: TGCGCCAGCAGCTTGGAGGCAGGGATTGCATCCTACGAGCAGTACTTC. As protein: CASSLEAGIASYEQYF.

The chain uses TRBV11-2 and TRBJ2-5; D might be TRBD2 (7 bases). The DNA end favors TRBJ2-7, so the J call may be wrong. CDR1 SGHAT and CDR2 FQNNGV come from the germline V gene. The CDR3 has 16 amino acids. Here the CDR3 reads CASSFRVEGGRYEQYF. CDR3 nucleotides: TGTGCCAGCAGCTTCCGTGTAGAGGGGGGGAGGTACGAGCAGTACTTC.

The rearrangement uses TRBV11-2 and TRBJ1-2; D is undetermined. The CDR3 covers 14 residues. Deletions cut 5 bases from V and 2 bases from J, with 12 bases between. Per the germline V gene, CDR1 is SGHAT and CDR2 is FQNNGV. CDR3 nucleotide sequence: TGTGCCAGCAGCCCCCAGGTTTCGAACTATGGCTACACCTTC. Its translation: CASSPQVSNYGYTF.

The chain has TRBV6-5 and TRBJ2-7; 11 bases align to TRBD1. V was clipped by 2 bases and J by 2 bases; unmatched bases: 2. Germline V gives CDR1 MNHEY, CDR2 SVGAGI. The CDR3 is 15 residues long. The CDR3 DNA reads TGTGCCAGCAGTTACGGACAGGGGGCCCCCTACGAGCAGTACTTC. This codes for CASSYGQGAPYEQYF.

The chain joins TRBV6-6 to TRBJ2-7, with TRBD2 as a possible D gene (6 bases). V was pared by 2 bases and J by 7 bases, with 9 bases between. Germline V gives CDR1 MNHNY, CDR2 SVGAGI (reference sequence). CDR3 length equals 12 residues. DNA for the CDR3: TGTGCCAGCAGTTACCTGGAGGGTGAGCAGTACTTC. Its translation: CASSYLEGEQYF.

The chain has TRBV5-1 and TRBJ1-3; 7 nucleotides match TRBD1. The CDR3 has 17 amino acids. After removal of 1 base from V and 0 bases from J, the junction contained 7 bases not matched to a gene. Looked up from germline, CDR1 is SGHRS and CDR2 is YFSETQ. CDR3 in amino acids: CASSLTATGISGNTIYF. The CDR3 DNA reads as TGCGCCAGCAGCTTGACCGCGACAGGGATCTCTGGAAACACCATATATTTT.

CDR3 coding DNA: TGTGCCAGCAGCCAAAAATCGGGACAGGGCTCTGGAAACACCATATATTTT. Amino acids: CASSQKSGQGSGNTIYF. The chain uses TRBV4-2 and TRBJ1-3; 9 nucleotides line up with TRBD1. Germline-derived CDR1 and CDR2 are LGHNA and YNFKEQ. The CDR3 totals 17 residues. Trimming at V came to 2 bases and at J to 0 bases, leaving 5 bases not matched to a gene.

DNA for the CDR3: TGCGCCAGCAGGTCCAGCGGGGGGGCGTCAGAGACCCAGTACTTC. Amino acids: CASRSSGGASETQYF. The J gene is TRBJ2-5, the V gene TRBV5-1; 10 bases are shared with TRBD2. CDR3 size: 15 residues. Germline values: CDR1 SGHRS, CDR2 YFSETQ. J was trimmed by 4 bases and V by 5 bases; bases with no gene match: 8.

The rearrangement joins TRBV5-4 to TRBJ2-3; 8 nucleotides agree with TRBD2. Losses at the gene ends were 2 bases for V and 4 bases for J; bases not matched to a gene: 6. CDR3 length: 15 residues. The germline V gene has CDR1 SGHNT and CDR2 YYREEE (reference sequence). In DNA, the CDR3 is TGTGCCAGCAGCTTCGGCGGGAGGATCTCAGATACGCAGTATTTT. Amino acids: CASSFGGRISDTQYF.

The J gene is TRBJ2-3, the V gene TRBV6-5, with D possibly being TRBD1 (6 bases). CDR1 is MNHEY and CDR2 is SVGAGI in the germline V gene. V gave up 2 bases and J gave up 0 bases, with 9 bases separating them. This CDR3 is built from 15 residues. In DNA form, the CDR3 reads TGTGCCAGCAGTTACGGACAGAGTAGCACAGATACGCAGTATTTT. It is translated as CASSYGQSSTDTQYF.

CDR3 DNA: TGTGCCAGCAGCCCGCGGGGAAGGAACTCTGGAAACACCATATATTTT. It is translated as CASSPRGRNSGNTIYF. The chain has TRBV4-2 and TRBJ1-3; no reliable D call. V was trimmed by 4 bases and J by 0 bases, leaving 13 bases between them. CDR1 is LGHNA, CDR2 YNFKEQ, per germline. The CDR3 spans 16 residues.

This rearrangement joins TRBV4-3 to TRBJ2-6, with D possibly matching TRBD2 (5 bases). Between the trimmed V and J ends, which lost 1 base and 0 bases, there was a span of 7 bases. The V gene's germline CDR1 is LGHNA and CDR2 YSLEER. CDR3 length: 16 residues. The DNA for the CDR3 is TGCGCCAGCAGCCAAGGGAGGCGCTCTGGGGCCAACGTCCTGACTTTC. It codes for CASSQGRRSGANVLTF.

This chain links TRBV6-1 with TRBJ1-5; 8 bases align to TRBD1. There are 15 residues in the CDR3. In germline, CDR1 is MNHNS, CDR2 SASEGT. Trimming took 9 bases from V and 0 from J; bases not matched to a gene: 7. CDR3 nucleotide sequence: TGTGCCAGTACCCCAGACAGGGGTAGCAATCAGCCCCAGCATTTT. It is translated as CASTPDRGSNQPQHF.

V and J are TRBV2 and TRBJ1-4; 7 bases map to TRBD1. CDR1 SNHLY and CDR2 FYNNEI come from the germline V gene. This CDR3 is built from 14 residues. V lost 7 bases, J lost 8 bases, and 10 bases stayed unmatched. CDR3 DNA: TGTGCCAGCATAAACGACAGGGCTGACGAAAAACTGTTTTTT. Encoded protein: CASINDRADEKLFF.

This clone was seen only a few times. The chain uses TRBV4-1 and TRBJ1-1; TRBD1 aligns across 9 bases. The CDR3 is 15 amino acids. Germline CDR1 is MGHRA and CDR2 is YSYEKL. Trimming removed 4 bases from V and 3 bases from J; junction bases left unmatched: 6. CDR3 in DNA: TGCGCCAGCAGCCCGAACAGGGGGCTGGACACTGAAGCTTTCTTT. This codes for CASSPNRGLDTEAFF.